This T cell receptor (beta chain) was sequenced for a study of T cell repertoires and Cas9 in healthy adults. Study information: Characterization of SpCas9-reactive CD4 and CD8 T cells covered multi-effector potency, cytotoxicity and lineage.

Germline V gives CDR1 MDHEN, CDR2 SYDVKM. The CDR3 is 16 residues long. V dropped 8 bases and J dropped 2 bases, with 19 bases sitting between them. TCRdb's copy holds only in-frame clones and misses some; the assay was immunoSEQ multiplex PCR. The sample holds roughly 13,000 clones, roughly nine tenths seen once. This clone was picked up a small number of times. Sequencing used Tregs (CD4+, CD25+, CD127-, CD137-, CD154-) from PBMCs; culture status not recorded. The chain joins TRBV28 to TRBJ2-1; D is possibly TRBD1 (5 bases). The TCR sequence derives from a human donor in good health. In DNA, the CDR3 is TGTGCCAGCTTCAACTACAGCGCAGGGACCTACAATGAGCAGTTCTTC. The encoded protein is CASFNYSAGTYNEQFF.